This T cell receptor (beta chain) was documented in a study of T cell changes during pregnancy in multiple sclerosis. The assay was immunoSEQ multiplex PCR, and TCRdb's table has in-frame clones only and misses some. The repertoire holds about 67,000 clones, with 89% as singletons. The CDR3 contains 14 residues. The germline gives CDR1 SGHVS, CDR2 FQNEAQ. The V gene lost 1 base and the J gene lost 1 base, with 7 bases spanning the gap. This TCR derives from a female donor with multiple sclerosis, enrolled in a pregnancy study. The material was peripheral blood, obtained in the first trimester of pregnancy. The rearrangement uses TRBV7-8 and TRBJ1-1; D is unclear. This chain's CDR3 is CASSLVHGNTEAFF. The DNA of the CDR3 is TGTGCCAGCAGCTTAGTTCACGGGAACACTGAAGCTTTCTTT.